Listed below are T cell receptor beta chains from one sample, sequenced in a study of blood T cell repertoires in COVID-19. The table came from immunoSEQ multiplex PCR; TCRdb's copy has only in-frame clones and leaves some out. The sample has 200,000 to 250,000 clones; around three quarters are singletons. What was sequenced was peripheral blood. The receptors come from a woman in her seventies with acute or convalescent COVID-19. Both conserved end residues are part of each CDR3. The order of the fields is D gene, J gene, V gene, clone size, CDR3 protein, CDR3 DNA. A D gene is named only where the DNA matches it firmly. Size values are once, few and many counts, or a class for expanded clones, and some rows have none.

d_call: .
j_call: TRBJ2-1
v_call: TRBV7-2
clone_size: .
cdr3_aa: CASSFRTAYNEQFF
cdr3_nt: TGTGCCAGCAGCTTTAGGACAGCTTACAATGAGCAGTTCTTC

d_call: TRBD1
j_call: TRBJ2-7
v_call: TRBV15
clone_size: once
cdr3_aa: CATSRGGQGGYEQYF
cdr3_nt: TGTGCCACCAGCAGAGGAGGACAGGGGGGATACGAGCAGTACTTC

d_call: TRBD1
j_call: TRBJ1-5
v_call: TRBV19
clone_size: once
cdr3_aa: CASSSDRDRVGQPQHF
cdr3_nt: TGTGCCAGTAGTAGCGACCGGGACAGGGTAGGTCAGCCCCAGCATTTT

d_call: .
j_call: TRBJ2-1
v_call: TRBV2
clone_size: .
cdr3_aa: CASSEALAASSYNEQFF
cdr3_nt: TGTGCCAGCAGTGAAGCGCTCGCCGCCAGCTCCTACAATGAGCAGTTCTTC

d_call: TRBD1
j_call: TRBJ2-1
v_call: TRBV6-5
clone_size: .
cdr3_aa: CASNTGTGEQREFF
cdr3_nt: TGTGCCAGCAACACCGGGACAGGGGAACAAAGGGAGTTCTTC

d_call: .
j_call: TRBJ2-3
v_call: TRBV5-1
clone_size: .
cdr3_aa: CASSIGTSTDTQYF
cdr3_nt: TGCGCCAGCAGCATCGGGACTAGCACAGATACGCAGTATTTT

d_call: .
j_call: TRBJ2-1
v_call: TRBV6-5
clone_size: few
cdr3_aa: CASSYSSGGGNEQFF
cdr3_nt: TGTGCCAGCAGTTACTCGTCCGGGGGAGGCAATGAGCAGTTCTTC

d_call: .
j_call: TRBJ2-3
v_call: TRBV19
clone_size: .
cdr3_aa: CASSKGGTDTQYF
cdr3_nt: TGTGCCAGTAGTAAAGGGGGCACAGATACGCAGTATTTT

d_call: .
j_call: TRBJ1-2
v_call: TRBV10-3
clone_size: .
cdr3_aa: CAISEREDYGYTF
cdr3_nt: TGTGCCATCAGTGAACGAGAGGACTATGGCTACACCTTC

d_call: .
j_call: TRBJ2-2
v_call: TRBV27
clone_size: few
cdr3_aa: CASSLSTGTTGELFF
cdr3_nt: TGTGCCAGCAGTTTATCAACAGGGACCACCGGGGAGCTGTTTTTT

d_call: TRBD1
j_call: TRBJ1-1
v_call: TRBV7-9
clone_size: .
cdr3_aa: CASSPGGALDTEAFF
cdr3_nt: TGTGCCAGCAGCCCAGGGGGTGCGTTGGACACTGAAGCTTTCTTT

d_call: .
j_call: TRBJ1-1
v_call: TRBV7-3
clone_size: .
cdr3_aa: CASSLTRGGSEAFF
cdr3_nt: TGTGCCAGCAGCTTAACGAGGGGGGGATCTGAAGCTTTCTTT

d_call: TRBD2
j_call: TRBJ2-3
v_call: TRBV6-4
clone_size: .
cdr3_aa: CASSGGRASGTTDTQYF
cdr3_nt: TGTGCCAGCAGTGGGGGGAGGGCTAGCGGGACGACAGATACGCAGTATTTT

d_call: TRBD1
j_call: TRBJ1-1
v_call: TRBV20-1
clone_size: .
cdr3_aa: CSASGDRGMTEAFF
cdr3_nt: TGCAGTGCTAGTGGGGACAGGGGAATGACTGAAGCTTTCTTT

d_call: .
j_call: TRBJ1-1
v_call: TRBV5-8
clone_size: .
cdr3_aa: CASSLEGSGGGGTEAFF
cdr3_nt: TGTGCCAGCAGCTTGGAGGGGTCGGGGGGCGGCGGCACTGAAGCTTTCTTT

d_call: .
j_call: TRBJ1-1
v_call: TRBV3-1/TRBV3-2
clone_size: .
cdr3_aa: CASSLFVGRNTEAFF
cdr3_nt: TGTGCCAGCAGCCTTTTTGTGGGCAGGAACACTGAAGCTTTCTTT

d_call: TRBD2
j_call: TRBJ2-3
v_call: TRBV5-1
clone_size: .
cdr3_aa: CASSPIAGPTSTDTQYF
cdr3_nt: TGCGCCAGCAGCCCCATAGCGGGACCGACTAGCACAGATACGCAGTATTTT

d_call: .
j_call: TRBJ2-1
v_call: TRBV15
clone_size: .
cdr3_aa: CATSRGQPSYNEQFF
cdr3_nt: TGTGCCACCAGCAGAGGACAGCCCTCCTACAATGAGCAGTTCTTC

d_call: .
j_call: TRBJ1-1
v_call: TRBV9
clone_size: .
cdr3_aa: CASSPKGWGGTEAFF
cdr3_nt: TGTGCCAGCAGCCCCAAGGGATGGGGGGGGACTGAAGCTTTCTTT

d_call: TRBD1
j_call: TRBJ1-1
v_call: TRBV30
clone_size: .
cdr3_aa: CAWRRPTGQPLLNTEAFF
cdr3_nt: TGTGCCTGGAGAAGACCTACGGGACAGCCCCTATTGAACACTGAAGCTTTCTTT

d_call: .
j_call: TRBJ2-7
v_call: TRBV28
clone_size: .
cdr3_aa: CASSSPSPGTRARIHEQYF
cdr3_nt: TGTGCCAGCAGTTCCCCCTCCCCCGGGACTCGGGCGCGAATCCACGAGCAGTACTTC

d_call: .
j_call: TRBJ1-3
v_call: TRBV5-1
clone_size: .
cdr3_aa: CASSPGHSGNTIYF
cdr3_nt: TGCGCCAGCAGCCCCGGACACTCTGGAAACACCATATATTTT

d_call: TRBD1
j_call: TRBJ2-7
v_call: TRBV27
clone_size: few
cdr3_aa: CASSQTTTGNEQYF
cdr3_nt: TGTGCCAGCAGTCAAACCACGACAGGGAACGAGCAGTACTTC

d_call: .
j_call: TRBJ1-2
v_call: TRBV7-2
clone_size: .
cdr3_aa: CASSSQGLDGYTF
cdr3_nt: TGTGCCAGCAGCTCCCAGGGACTGGATGGCTACACCTTC

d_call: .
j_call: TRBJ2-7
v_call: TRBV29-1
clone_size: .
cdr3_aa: CSVGSGGYEQYF
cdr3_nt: TGCAGCGTTGGTTCAGGAGGCTACGAGCAGTACTTC

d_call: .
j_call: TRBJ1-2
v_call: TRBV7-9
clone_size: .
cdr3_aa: CASSLDMVIYGYTF
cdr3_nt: TGTGCCAGCAGCTTAGACATGGTGATTTATGGCTACACCTTC

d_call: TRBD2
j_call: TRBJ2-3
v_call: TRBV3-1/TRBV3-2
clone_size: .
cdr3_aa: CASSQAASGRRADTQYF
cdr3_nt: TGTGCCAGCAGCCAAGCCGCTAGCGGGAGACGAGCAGATACGCAGTATTTT

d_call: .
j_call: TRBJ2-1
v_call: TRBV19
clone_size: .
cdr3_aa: CASKGGENEQFF
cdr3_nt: TGTGCCAGTAAGGGAGGAGAAAATGAGCAGTTCTTC

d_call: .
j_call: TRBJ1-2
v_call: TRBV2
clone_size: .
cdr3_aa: CASGHSNYGYTF
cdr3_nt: TGTGCCAGCGGTCACAGTAACTATGGCTACACCTTC

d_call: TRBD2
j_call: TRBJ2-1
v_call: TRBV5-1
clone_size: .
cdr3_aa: CASSLVTSGKEQFF
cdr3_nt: TGCGCCAGCAGCTTGGTTACTAGCGGGAAGGAGCAGTTCTTC

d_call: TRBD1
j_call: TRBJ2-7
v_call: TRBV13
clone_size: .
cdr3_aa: CASSRDSSSYEQYF
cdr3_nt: TGTGCCAGCAGCAGGGACAGCTCTTCTTACGAGCAGTACTTC

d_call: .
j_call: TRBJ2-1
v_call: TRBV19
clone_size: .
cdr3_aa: CASTPARPRVGEQFF
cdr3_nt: TGTGCCAGTACCCCCGCGAGGCCCCGGGTGGGTGAGCAGTTCTTC

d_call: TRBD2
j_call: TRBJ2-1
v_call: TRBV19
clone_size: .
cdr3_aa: CASSLGLAGGNEQFF
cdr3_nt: TGTGCCAGTAGTCTGGGACTAGCGGGAGGCAATGAGCAGTTCTTC

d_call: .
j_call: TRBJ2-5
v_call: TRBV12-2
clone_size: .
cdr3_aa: CASRSGLAVQETQYF
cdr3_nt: TGTGCAAGTCGCTCCGGACTAGCGGTACAAGAGACCCAGTACTTC

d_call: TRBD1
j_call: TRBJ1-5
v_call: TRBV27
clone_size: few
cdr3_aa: CASSLRTGDQPQHF
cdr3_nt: TGTGCCAGCAGTCTACGGACAGGGGATCAGCCCCAGCATTTT

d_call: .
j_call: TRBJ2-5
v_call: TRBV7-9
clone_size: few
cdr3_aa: CASSLSTQETQYF
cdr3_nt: TGTGCCAGCAGCTTATCCACTCAAGAGACCCAGTACTTC

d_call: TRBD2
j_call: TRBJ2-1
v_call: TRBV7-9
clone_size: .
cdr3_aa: CASRLSGSSGEQFF
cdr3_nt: TGTGCCAGCAGATTGAGCGGGAGTTCGGGTGAGCAGTTCTTC

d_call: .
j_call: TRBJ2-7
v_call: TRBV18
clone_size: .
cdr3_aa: CASSPLADIPYEQYF
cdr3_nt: TGTGCCAGCTCACCACTAGCAGATATTCCCTACGAGCAGTACTTC

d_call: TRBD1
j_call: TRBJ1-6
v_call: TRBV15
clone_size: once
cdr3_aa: CATSKDTGQGGYNSPLHF
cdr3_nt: TGTGCCACCAGCAAGGATACGGGACAGGGGGGCTATAATTCACCCCTCCACTTT

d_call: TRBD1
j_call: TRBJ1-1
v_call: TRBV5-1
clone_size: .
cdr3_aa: CASSPGQGALTEAFF
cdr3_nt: TGCGCCAGCAGCCCCGGACAGGGGGCTTTAACTGAAGCTTTCTTT